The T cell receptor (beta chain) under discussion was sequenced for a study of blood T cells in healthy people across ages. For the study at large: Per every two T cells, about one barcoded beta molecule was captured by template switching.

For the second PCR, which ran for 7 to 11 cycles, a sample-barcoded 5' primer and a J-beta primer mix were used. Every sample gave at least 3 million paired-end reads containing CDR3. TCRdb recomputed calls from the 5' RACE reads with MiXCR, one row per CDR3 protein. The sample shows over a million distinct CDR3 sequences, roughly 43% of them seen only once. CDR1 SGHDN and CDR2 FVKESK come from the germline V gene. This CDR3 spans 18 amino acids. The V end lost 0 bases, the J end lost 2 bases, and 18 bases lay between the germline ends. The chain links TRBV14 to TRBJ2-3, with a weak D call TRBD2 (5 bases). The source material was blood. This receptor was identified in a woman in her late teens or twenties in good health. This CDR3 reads CASSQDQVLAGYTDTQYF. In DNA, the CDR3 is TGTGCCAGCAGCCAAGATCAGGTTCTAGCCGGATACACAGATACGCAGTATTTT.